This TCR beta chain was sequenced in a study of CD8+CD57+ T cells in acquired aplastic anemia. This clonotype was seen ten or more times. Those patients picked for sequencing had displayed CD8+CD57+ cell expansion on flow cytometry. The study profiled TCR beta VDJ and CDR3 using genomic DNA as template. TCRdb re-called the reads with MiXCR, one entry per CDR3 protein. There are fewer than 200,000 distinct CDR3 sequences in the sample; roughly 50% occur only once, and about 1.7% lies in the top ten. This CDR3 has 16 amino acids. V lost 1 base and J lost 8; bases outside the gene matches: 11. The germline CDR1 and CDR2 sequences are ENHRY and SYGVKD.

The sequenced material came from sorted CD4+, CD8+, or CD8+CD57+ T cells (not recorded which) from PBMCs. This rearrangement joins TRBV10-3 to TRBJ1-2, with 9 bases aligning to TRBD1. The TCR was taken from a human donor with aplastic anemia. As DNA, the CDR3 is TGTGCCATCAGTGAGTTGGGGACAGGGACTTCGGGAGGCTACACCTTC. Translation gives CAISELGTGTSGGYTF.